These 27 T cell receptor beta chains came from one sample sequenced in a study of blood T cell repertoires in COVID-19. The repertoire was sequenced with immunoSEQ multiplex PCR; TCRdb's copy has only in-frame clones and lacks some. The repertoire holds under 150,000 clones, about four fifths seen once, with roughly 8% in the top ten. The sequenced material came from peripheral blood. The receptors originated from a woman in her forties with acute or convalescent COVID-19.

The rearrangement uses TRBV6-5 and TRBJ1-4, with D perhaps matching TRBD1 (5 bases). The V gene lost 5 bases and the J gene lost 6 bases, with 13 bases spanning the gap. The CDR3 sequence is 14 residues long. The germline V gene encodes CDR1 MNHEY and CDR2 SVGAGI. The DNA of the CDR3 is TGTGCCAGCAGTCCTGCCAGGGATGATGAAAAACTGTTTTTT. Its protein is CASSPARDDEKLFF.

V and J are TRBV4-3 and TRBJ1-2; D gene unclear. This CDR3 is 17 amino acids long. Trimming stripped 0 bases from V and 8 bases from J, with 22 bases between. Germline V CDR1 and CDR2: LGHNA, YSLEER. CDR3 loop: CASSQDMGGIVGEGYTF. CDR3 bases: TGCGCCAGCAGCCAAGATATGGGAGGGATAGTCGGGGAGGGCTACACCTTC.

The CDR3 DNA follows: TGTGCCAGCTCGGGGGACTACGGGGAGCTGTTTTTT. Translation: CASSGDYGELFF. The J gene is TRBJ2-2, the V gene TRBV2; 7 positions agree with TRBD2. Germline V gene sequence: CDR1 SNHLY, CDR2 FYNNEI. The length of the CDR3 is 12 residues. Trimming cost V 8 bases and J 7 bases; bases outside gene matches: 4. The complete variable domain, with remaining parts taken from reference TRBV2 and TRBJ2-2, reads EPEVTQTPSHQVTQMGQEVILRCVPISNHLYFYWYRQILGQKVEFLVSFYNNEISEKSEIFDDQFSVERPDGSNFTLKIRSTKLEDSAMYFCASSGDYGELFFGEGSRLTVL.

In its sample, this clone was seen once. This chain joins TRBV23-1 and TRBJ1-2; TRBD1 aligns across 8 bases. TRBV23-1 is assigned to the ORF class and has an uncertain function. The CDR3 is 14 residues long. Losses at the gene ends were 6 bases for V and 2 bases for J; bases not matched to a gene: 5. CDR3 residues: CASSHGQGNYGYTF. As DNA, the CDR3 is TGCGCCAGCAGCCACGGACAGGGCAACTATGGCTACACCTTC.

The CDR3 spells CASSQAPTGLTEAFF. Written as DNA, the CDR3 is TGTGCCAGCAGCCAAGCCCCGACAGGCCTCACTGAAGCTTTCTTT. V gene TRBV14 combines with J gene TRBJ1-1; TRBD1 is a possible D gene (6 bases). Between the trimmed V and J ends, which lost 1 base and 4 bases, there was a span of 13 bases. Germline CDR1 and CDR2: SGHDN and FVKESK. The CDR3 runs 15 residues.

This clone was detected only a few times. The chain combines TRBV3-1 (or the pseudogene TRBV3-2) with TRBJ1-2; D gene uncertain. CDR3 length: 14 amino acids. Trimming stripped 4 bases from V and 7 bases from J, with 16 bases between. Germline lookup yields CDR1 LGHDT and CDR2 YNNKEL (reference sequence). The CDR3, as DNA: TGTGCCAGCAGCCGACCCAACAACGCAGGTGGCTACACCTTC. Protein sequence: CASSRPNNAGGYTF.

This rearrangement joins TRBV5-1 to TRBJ1-2, with TRBD1 matching 11 bases. CDR1 is SGHRS and CDR2 is YFSETQ in the germline V gene. J was trimmed by 2 bases and V by 7 bases; bases with no gene match: 10. The CDR3 spans 16 residues. In DNA form, the CDR3 reads TGCGCCAGCTCCACCGGGACAGGGGGAGGGAACTATGGCTACACCTTC. As protein: CASSTGTGGGNYGYTF.

This chain uses TRBV19 with TRBJ1-6, with 10 nucleotides matching TRBD1. V shed 4 bases, J shed 9 bases, and the junction held 12 bases outside the gene matches. The V gene's germline CDR1 is LNHDA and CDR2 SQIVND (reference sequence). This CDR3 is 17 amino acids long. CDR3 DNA sequence: TGTGCCAGTAGTACCCAGACAGGGGGCTTCGGTGGTTCACCCCTCCACTTT. Translated: CASSTQTGGFGGSPLHF.

This clone was seen once. This rearrangement joins TRBV7-9 to TRBJ2-7; D may be TRBD1 (5 bases). Trimming took 5 bases from V and 1 from J, leaving 12 bases between them. This CDR3 contains 14 residues. The germline V gene has CDR1 SEHNR and CDR2 FQNEAQ (reference sequence). The CDR3 region has the DNA TGTGCCAGCAGCCCCCCTAGGGGTTCCTACGAGCAGTACTTC. It yields the protein CASSPPRGSYEQYF.

CDR3 in amino acids: CASRPGQMNTEAFF. CDR3 in DNA: TGTGCCAGCAGACCGGGACAGATGAACACTGAAGCTTTCTTT. The V gene is TRBV2, the J gene TRBJ1-1; TRBD1 matches at 7 bases. Germline V gene lookup returns CDR1 SNHLY and CDR2 FYNNEI. V shed 6 bases and J 0 bases; nucleotides not matched to a gene: 4. The CDR3 covers 14 residues.

This chain joins TRBV3-1 (or the pseudogene TRBV3-2) and TRBJ1-1; perhaps TRBD1 as D (5 bases). The germline V gene encodes CDR1 LGHDT and CDR2 YNNKEL (reference sequence). This CDR3 spans 12 amino acids. Trimming took 5 bases from V and 5 from J, leaving 9 bases between them. DNA for the CDR3: TGTGCCAGCAGCTACGGGGGGACTGAAGCTTTCTTT. The encoded protein is CASSYGGTEAFF.

The rearrangement joins TRBV19 to TRBJ2-5; 7 bases align to TRBD1. This CDR3 region has 14 residues. The germline V gene has CDR1 LNHDA and CDR2 SQIVND (reference sequence). J was trimmed by 5 bases and V by 6 bases; bases with no gene match: 9. The CDR3 region is CASRRQGLGETQYF. CDR3 DNA sequence: TGTGCCAGTAGGCGACAGGGATTAGGGGAGACCCAGTACTTC.

In DNA form, the CDR3 reads TGTGCCAGCAGCAACAGGGGCGGTAATCAGCCCCAGCATTTT. It translates to CASSNRGGNQPQHF. The chain employs TRBV6-5 and TRBJ1-5, with 7 bases lining up with TRBD1. The J segment lost 4 bases and the V segment lost 6 bases, leaving 6 bases of the junction unmatched. This CDR3 has 14 residues. CDR1 and CDR2 (germline): MNHEY, SVGAGI.

This clone was seen a few times. This chain connects TRBV18 to TRBJ2-3; D remains ambiguous. CDR1 and CDR2 from the germline V gene are KGHSH and LQKENI. The length of the CDR3 is 12 residues. V was cut by 6 bases and J by 0 bases, with 4 bases left in between. The CDR3 region is CASSPSTDTQYF. In DNA form, the CDR3 reads TGTGCCAGCTCTCCGAGCACAGATACGCAGTATTTT.

V and J are TRBV3-1 (or the pseudogene TRBV3-2) and TRBJ2-2; D is unresolved. The germline V and J ends were trimmed by 6 bases and 9 bases, with 8 bases remaining between them. The CDR3 is made up of 11 amino acids. Germline CDR1 LGHDT, CDR2 YNNKEL (reference sequence). Here the CDR3 reads CASSLNRELFF. Here the CDR3 DNA reads TGTGCCAGCAGTCTTAACAGGGAGCTGTTTTTT.

This CDR3 reads CASSPPGANYGYTF. Written as DNA, the CDR3 is TGCGCCAGCAGCCCACCAGGTGCTAACTATGGCTACACCTTC. The chain uses TRBV4-1 and TRBJ1-2; no clear D. The germline gives CDR1 MGHRA, CDR2 YSYEKL. V lost 4 bases, J lost 0 bases, and 9 bases lay in between. CDR3 length equals 14 residues.

The V and J genes are TRBV29-1 and TRBJ2-1; 9 bases are a match to TRBD1. Germline V gene data show CDR1 as SQVTM and CDR2 as ANQGSEA. This CDR3 has 17 residues. J gave up 7 bases and V 7 bases, and 20 bases lay outside the gene matches. In nucleotides, the CDR3 is TGCAGCGGAGTCCGTCCGGGCCCGGGACAGGGATGGAATGAGCAGTTCTTC. As protein: CSGVRPGPGQGWNEQFF.

The chain couples TRBV24-1 to TRBJ2-1, with 10 bases lining up with TRBD1. The CDR3 length is 17 residues. Per germline, CDR1 KGHDR and CDR2 SFDVKD. Germline trimming cut 3 bases from V and 5 bases from J; bases unmatched to any gene: 9. This CDR3 reads CATSDPGTGDRDNEQFF. CDR3 DNA sequence: TGTGCCACCAGTGATCCCGGGACAGGGGATCGGGACAATGAGCAGTTCTTC.

The V call is TRBV7-9, the J call TRBJ1-3; TRBD1 might be the D (6 bases). Trimming removed 3 bases at V and 2 bases at J, with 11 bases between. CDR1 and CDR2 (germline): SEHNR, FQNEAQ (reference sequence). The CDR3 extends over 15 amino acids. CDR3 residues: CASSFLQGAGNTIYF. For the CDR3, the DNA is TGTGCCAGCAGCTTCCTACAGGGAGCTGGAAACACCATATATTTT. The full variable domain, completed using reference TRBV7-9 and TRBJ1-3, is DTGVSQNPRHKITKRGQNVTFRCDPISEHNRLYWYRQTLGQGPEFLTYFQNEAQLEKSRLLSDRFSAERPKGSFSTLEIQRTEQGDSAMYLCASSFLQGAGNTIYFGEGSWLTVV.

This sequence joins TRBV6-5 and TRBJ2-1; the match to TRBD2 covers 10 bases. CDR1 MNHEY and CDR2 SVGAGI come from the germline V gene. The J segment lost 6 bases and the V segment lost 0 bases, leaving 5 bases of the junction unmatched. There are 16 residues in the CDR3. The CDR3, as DNA: TGTGCCAGCAGTTACTCGACACTAGCGGGGACCAATGAGCAGTTCTTC. It is translated as CASSYSTLAGTNEQFF.

This chain connects TRBV9 to TRBJ2-2; the D is unclear. CDR1 and CDR2 (germline): SGDLS, YYNGEE. V lost 0 bases to trimming and J lost 2 bases, with 8 bases between them. The CDR3 is made up of 15 amino acids. This chain's CDR3 is CASSVAVLNTGELFF. CDR3 nucleotide sequence: TGTGCCAGCAGCGTAGCTGTACTTAACACCGGGGAGCTGTTTTTT. Full variable domain (missing parts from reference TRBV9 and TRBJ2-2): DSGVTQTPKHLITATGQRVTLRCSPRSGDLSVYWYQQSLDQGLQFLIQYYNGEERAKGNILERFSAQQFPDLHSELNLSSLELGDSALYFCASSVAVLNTGELFFGEGSRLTVL.

A note on this clone: Additional DNA sequences in this sample encode the identical CDR3. The CDR3, as DNA: TGTGCCAGTAGTCCACGGACAGGTCGGACGGGCTACGAGCAGTACTTC. As protein: CASSPRTGRTGYEQYF. The rearrangement joins TRBV19 to TRBJ2-7; 7 nucleotides match TRBD1. The V and J ends lost 5 bases and 3 bases, in that order; junction bases with no gene match: 13. The CDR3 sequence is 16 residues long. Germline CDR1 LNHDA, CDR2 SQIVND (reference sequence).

The chain uses TRBV29-1 and TRBJ2-2; 7 bases fit TRBD1. This CDR3 is 14 amino acids long. From germline, CDR1 is SQVTM and CDR2 ANQGSEA. The J segment lost 3 bases and the V segment lost 8 bases, leaving 9 bases of the junction unmatched. The CDR3 DNA is TGCAGCACACGACAGGGATGGGACACCGGGGAGCTGTTTTTT. Its translation is CSTRQGWDTGELFF.

The chain carries TRBV7-9 and TRBJ2-3, with TRBD1 identical over 10 bases. There are 14 residues in the CDR3. V trimming: 5 bases; J trimming: 3 bases; junction bases outside the gene matches: 2. Germline V CDR1 and CDR2: SEHNR, FQNEAQ (reference sequence). The CDR3 is CASSQDRGTDTQYF. The CDR3 DNA reads as TGTGCCAGCAGCCAGGACAGGGGGACAGATACGCAGTATTTT. Full variable domain (outside the CDR3, taken from reference TRBV7-9 and TRBJ2-3): DTGVSQNPRHKITKRGQNVTFRCDPISEHNRLYWYRQTLGQGPEFLTYFQNEAQLEKSRLLSDRFSAERPKGSFSTLEIQRTEQGDSAMYLCASSQDRGTDTQYFGPGTRLTVL.

This clone was seen a few times. This chain links TRBV5-1 with TRBJ1-1; D is possibly TRBD1 (5 bases). The CDR3 loop spans 15 amino acids. V was trimmed by 8 bases and J by 1 base, leaving 18 bases between them. Germline assignment: CDR1 SGHRS and CDR2 YFSETQ. The CDR3 reads CARPIDSTANTEAFF. As DNA, the CDR3 is TGCGCCAGACCCATAGATTCGACAGCGAACACTGAAGCTTTCTTT.

The gene calls are TRBV6-5 and TRBJ2-2; 7 bases are a match to TRBD2. Germline V gives CDR1 MNHEY, CDR2 SVGAGI. The CDR3 length is 14 residues. V shed 7 bases, J shed 4 bases, and the junction held 6 bases outside the gene matches. The CDR3 bases are TGTGCCAGCAAAACGGGGGGAGGCACCGGGGAGCTGTTTTTT. Translating it yields CASKTGGGTGELFF.

This clone has more than one count but fewer than ten. This chain joins TRBV6-6 and TRBJ1-4; 8 bases match TRBD1. CDR1 and CDR2 (germline): MNHNY, SVGAGI (reference sequence). V shed 6 bases and J 5 bases; nucleotides not matched to a gene: 14. CDR3 size: 17 residues. The DNA for the CDR3 is TGTGCCAGCAGCCGAAAAAGGACAGGGCCAATAAATGAAAAACTGTTTTTT. This codes for CASSRKRTGPINEKLFF.